This entry concerns a single T cell receptor beta chain. The antigen is not known. Germline values: CDR1 LNHNV, CDR2 YYDKDF (reference sequence). Trimming at V came to 5 bases and at J to 2 bases, leaving 9 bases not matched to a gene. This CDR3 is built from 16 residues. This sample was taken from a study of cytomegalovirus exposure and HLA in healthy donors. Turning to the study itself: The 120 validation repertoires were produced on the same platform as the 670 or so repertoires of the first cohort. This was reported in a later analysis. Notes on the study in general: Within the 120 validation repertoires, first-cohort TCR clusters tended to co-occur, according to a later analysis.

Profiling relied on immunoSEQ multiplex PCR, and the TCRdb table lists in-frame clones only, not all of them. The sample has 80,000 to 100,000 clones; around 88% are singletons. The sample taken for sequencing was PBMCs. The rearrangement uses TRBV15 and TRBJ2-3; TRBD2 matches 8 bases. This TCR came from a young woman in good health and CMV-seronegative. CDR3 sequence (DNA): TGTGCCACCAGCGCTACCGGGACTAGAACCACAGATACGCAGTATTTT. The encoded protein is CATSATGTRTTDTQYF.